Below, 14 T cell receptor beta chains from the same sample are listed, as sequenced in a study of shared clonotypes between healthy human individuals. Using immunoSEQ multiplex PCR, the repertoire was profiled, and TCRdb retains in-frame clones only, with some absent. The data contain 2 million to 3 million clones, 93% of them seen just once; the ten biggest clones take up around 0.4%. Sequenced material: naive CD4+ T cells from PBMCs. Subset meaning: CD45RA+ positively selected. The receptors here all came from a young man in good health. Some clones in this sample may be carry-over from other donors' samples.

With regard to this clone: The sample contains more than one DNA sequence encoding this CDR3. This chain links TRBV9 with TRBJ2-1; 8 bases line up with TRBD2. From germline, CDR1 is SGDLS and CDR2 YYNGEE. Trimming cost V 2 bases and J 0 bases; bases outside gene matches: 4. The length of the CDR3 is 16 residues. CDR3 sequence: CASSVLGTSSYNEQFF. DNA of the CDR3: TGTGCCAGCAGCGTTTTAGGGACTAGCTCCTACAATGAGCAGTTCTTC.

The rearrangement links TRBV28 to TRBJ1-1; D is perhaps TRBD1 (5 bases). With 3 bases removed from V and 1 base from J, the gap between germline ends came to 9 bases. The germline CDR1 and CDR2 sequences are MDHEN and SYDVKM. This CDR3 is 14 amino acids long. The DNA for the CDR3 is TGTGCCAGCAGTTTCAGGCAGGGGAACACTGAAGCTTTCTTT. Residues: CASSFRQGNTEAFF. The full variable domain, with the rest looked up from reference TRBV28 and TRBJ1-1, is DVKVTQSSRYLVKRTGEKVFLECVQDMDHENMFWYRQDPGLGLRLIYFSYDVKMKEKGDIPEGYSVSREKKERFSLILESASTNQTSMYLCASSFRQGNTEAFFGQGTRLTVV.

The V gene is TRBV10-2, the J gene TRBJ2-1, with unresolved D. Germline-derived CDR1 and CDR2 are WSHSY and SAAADI. Trimming removed 7 bases from V and 4 bases from J, with 17 bases in between. The CDR3 loop spans 15 amino acids. The CDR3 nucleotides read TGCGCCAGCACCGAGCTTGGACGGCGTTACAATGAGCAGTTCTTC. Its translation is CASTELGRRYNEQFF.

This clone was seen once. CDR3 sequence: CASSQSSWGAEQFF. CDR3 DNA sequence: TGTGCCAGCAGCCAATCTTCGTGGGGGGCAGAGCAGTTCTTC. The gene calls are TRBV4-2 and TRBJ2-1; D may correspond to TRBD1 or TRBD2 (6 bases each). CDR1 is LGHNA, CDR2 YNFKEQ, per germline. The ends were cut back, 2 bases at V and 10 bases at J, with 15 bases in the middle. The CDR3 is 14 residues long.

The chain uses TRBV9 and TRBJ2-7, with 12 bases lining up with TRBD2. Per germline, CDR1 SGDLS and CDR2 YYNGEE. The CDR3 is 16 residues long. The CDR3, as DNA: TGTGCCAGCAGCGGAACACGGGAGACTAGCGGGAGCCCCGGAGGGGTC. Its translation: CASSGTRETSGSPGGV.

The genes are TRBV4-1 and TRBJ2-5; D remains unclear. The assigned J gene may be wrong: the sequence end matches TRBJ2-7 better. The CDR3 spans 12 residues. The germline V gene has CDR1 MGHRA and CDR2 YSYEKL. Written as DNA, the CDR3 is TGCGCCAGCAGCCTCCCCGGGTACGAGCAGTACTTC. As protein: CASSLPGYEQYF.

This clone was seen once. The chain employs TRBV19 and TRBJ1-3; no firm D call. The CDR3 is 16 residues long. The V end was cut by 8 bases, the J end by 1 base, with 18 bases between. CDR1 and CDR2 from the germline V gene are LNHDA and SQIVND (reference sequence). CDR3 sequence: CASRRGTRASGNTIYF. The CDR3 DNA reads TGTGCCAGTCGGCGGGGAACCCGGGCTTCTGGAAACACCATATATTTT.

V usage is TRBV29-1 and J usage is TRBJ2-7; 12 nucleotides align to TRBD2. With 5 bases clipped from V and 0 bases from J, the junction kept 8 bases outside the gene matches. The germline gives CDR1 SQVTM, CDR2 ANQGSEA. The length of the CDR3 is 16 residues. Here the CDR3 reads CSVSGRLAGASYEQYF. For the CDR3, the DNA is TGCAGCGTTTCAGGGCGACTAGCGGGAGCCTCCTACGAGCAGTACTTC.

The chain is built from TRBV7-2 and TRBJ2-1; 8 bases map to TRBD2. Germline V gives CDR1 SGHTA, CDR2 FQGNSA. Trimming removed 8 bases from V and 9 bases from J; junction bases left unmatched: 12. The CDR3 extends over 14 amino acids. Here the CDR3 DNA reads TGTGCCAGCGCCACAGCGGGAGTTAACGGTGAGCAGTTCTTC. It specifies CASATAGVNGEQFF. The whole variable domain, remainder taken from reference TRBV7-2 and TRBJ2-1, is GAGVSQSPSNKVTEKGKDVELRCDPISGHTALYWYRQSLGQGLEFLIYFQGNSAPDKSGLPSDRFSAERTGGSVSTLTIQRTQQEDSAVYLCASATAGVNGEQFFGPGTRLTVL.

The chain uses TRBV2 and TRBJ2-1; D is possibly TRBD2 (5 bases). V was trimmed by 6 bases and J by 4 bases, leaving 7 bases between them. The CDR3 contains 12 residues. From germline, CDR1 is SNHLY and CDR2 FYNNEI. The CDR3 loop is CASSTSYNEQFF. The CDR3 DNA reads TGTGCCAGCAGCACTAGTTACAATGAGCAGTTCTTC. The variable domain in full, with the rest retrieved from reference TRBV2 and TRBJ2-1, is EPEVTQTPSHQVTQMGQEVILRCVPISNHLYFYWYRQILGQKVEFLVSFYNNEISEKSEIFDDQFSVERPDGSNFTLKIRSTKLEDSAMYFCASSTSYNEQFFGPGTRLTVL.

V usage is TRBV6-6 and J usage is TRBJ1-6, with TRBD1 matching over 8 bases. Germline CDR1 reads MNHNY; CDR2 reads SVGAGI (reference sequence). The trim removed 5 bases at V and 7 bases at J, leaving 7 bases unmatched. This CDR3 comprises 15 residues. CDR3 loop: CASSPRTGSNSPLHF. CDR3 DNA sequence: TGTGCCAGCAGTCCCCGGACAGGGTCGAATTCACCCCTCCACTTT.

V usage is TRBV4-3 and J usage is TRBJ1-2, with unresolved D. The germline CDR1 and CDR2 sequences are LGHNA and YSLEER. There are 15 residues in the CDR3. Trimming pared 0 bases from V and 7 bases from J, leaving 15 bases between. The CDR3 sequence is CASSQESHVGAGYTF. The CDR3 bases are TGCGCCAGCAGCCAAGAAAGTCACGTGGGCGCTGGCTACACCTTC.

This sequence joins TRBV11-2 and TRBJ1-2; TRBD1 might be the D (5 bases). Germline V gene sequence: CDR1 SGHAT, CDR2 FQNNGV. The CDR3 is 14 residues long. The V and J ends lost 5 bases and 1 base respectively, with 11 bases between them. CDR3 nucleotide sequence: TGTGCCAGCAGCGGCGCAGGGTTTAACTATGGCTACACCTTC. Translation gives CASSGAGFNYGYTF. The variable domain in full, with the rest retrieved from reference TRBV11-2 and TRBJ1-2, is EAGVAQSPRYKIIEKRQSVAFWCNPISGHATLYWYQQILGQGPKLLIQFQNNGVVDDSQLPKDRFSAERLKGVDSTLKIQPAKLEDSAVYLCASSGAGFNYGYTFGSGTRLTVV.

This chain joins TRBV6-6 and TRBJ2-1; 7 nucleotides line up with TRBD2. The CDR3 has 13 amino acids. CDR1 MNHNY and CDR2 SVGAGI come from the germline V gene (reference sequence). Trimming cost V 2 bases and J 9 bases; bases outside gene matches: 4. CDR3 nucleotides: TGTGCCAGCAGTTACGGGACTATCCCTGAGCAGTTCTTC. It specifies CASSYGTIPEQFF.